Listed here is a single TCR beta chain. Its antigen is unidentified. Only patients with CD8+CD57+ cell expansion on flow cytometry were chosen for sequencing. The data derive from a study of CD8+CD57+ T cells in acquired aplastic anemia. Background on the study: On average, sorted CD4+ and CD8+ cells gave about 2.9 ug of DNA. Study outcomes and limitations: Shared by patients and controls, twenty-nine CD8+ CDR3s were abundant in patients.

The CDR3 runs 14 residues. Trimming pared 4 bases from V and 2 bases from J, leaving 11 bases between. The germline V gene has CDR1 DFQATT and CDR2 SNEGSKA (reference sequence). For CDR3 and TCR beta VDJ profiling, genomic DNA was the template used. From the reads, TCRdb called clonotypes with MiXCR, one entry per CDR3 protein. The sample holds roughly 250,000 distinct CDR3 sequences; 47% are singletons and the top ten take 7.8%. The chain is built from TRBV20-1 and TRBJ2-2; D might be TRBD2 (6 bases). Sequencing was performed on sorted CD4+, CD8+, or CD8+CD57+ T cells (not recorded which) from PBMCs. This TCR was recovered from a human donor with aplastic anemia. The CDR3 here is CSAIGEVNTGELFF. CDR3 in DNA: TGCAGTGCTATCGGGGAGGTCAACACCGGGGAGCTGTTTTTT.